This entry features one T cell receptor (beta chain) sequence. Its antigen remains unidentified. This entry belongs to a study of CD8 T cells in ankylosing spondylitis. Quantitative 5'-RACE with molecular barcodes produced the TCR beta libraries. From the 5' RACE reads, TCRdb called clonotypes with MiXCR, one entry per CDR3 protein. The data show around 210,000 distinct CDR3 sequences, roughly 8.2% seen once. Study observations and caveats: The study identified a TCR beta motif of seven or eight highly homologous variants that appeared characteristic of ankylosing spondylitis blood. Previously reported in reactive arthritis synovial fluid and blood were some of the motif variants.

The CDR3 has 18 amino acids. CDR1 and CDR2 (germline): MNHNS, SASEGT. V shed 6 bases, J shed 5 bases, and the junction held 15 bases outside the gene matches. The V gene is TRBV6-1, the J gene TRBJ2-1; 11 nucleotides match TRBD2. The sequenced sample was blood, either unsorted or a sorted T cell fraction (not recorded which). The receptor was isolated from a female donor with ankylosing spondylitis or in good health (not recorded which). DNA of the CDR3: TGTGCCAGCAGCGTAGCGGGAGGGTCTCTGTCTATCGACAATGAGCAGTTCTTC. Encoded protein: CASSVAGGSLSIDNEQFF.